This entry lists 28 T cell receptor beta chains sequenced from one sample in a study of siplizumab effects on memory and regulatory T cells. TCRdb keeps only in-frame clones here, not all; method: immunoSEQ multiplex PCR. The sample yields approximately 100,000 clones, over 90% seen once. Sequencing input: Tregs sorted from blood. The receptor set was obtained from a human donor in good health.

This chain links TRBV5-4 with TRBJ2-2; D unclear. Germline assignment: CDR1 SGHNT and CDR2 YYREEE (reference sequence). Trimming cost V 0 bases and J 2 bases, with 11 bases left between them. The CDR3 covers 16 residues. In DNA, the CDR3 is TGTGCCAGCAGCTTGGTGGCAGCCCAAAACACCGGGGAGCTGTTTTTT. Amino acid sequence: CASSLVAAQNTGELFF.

The V call is TRBV7-6, the J call TRBJ2-1; TRBD2 matches at 9 bases. Germline CDR1 reads SGHVS; CDR2 reads FNYEAQ. With 0 bases clipped from V and 4 bases from J, the junction kept 1 base outside the gene matches. The CDR3 has 15 amino acids. CDR3 sequence reads: CASSLALAGYNEQFF. The CDR3 DNA reads as TGTGCCAGCAGCTTAGCACTAGCGGGTTACAATGAGCAGTTCTTC.

The chain combines TRBV7-9 with TRBJ2-7; D is possibly TRBD2 (6 bases). The CDR3 spans 17 residues. Germline values: CDR1 SEHNR, CDR2 FQNEAQ (reference sequence). V was cut by 5 bases and J by 1 base, with 21 bases left in between. CDR3 protein: CASSPNPVGLRSYEQYF. CDR3 DNA: TGTGCCAGCAGCCCTAACCCCGTTGGACTAAGATCCTACGAGCAGTACTTC.

As concerns this clone: The junction departs from germline at one end; a sequencing error may be responsible. V and J are TRBV2 and TRBJ2-5, with no clear D. The DNA end lines up better with TRBJ2-7; the J call may be wrong. CDR1 SNHLY and CDR2 FYNNEI come from the germline V gene. The CDR3 is 14 residues long. The chain's CDR3 is CASSGIPLSFEQYF. DNA for the CDR3: TGTGCCAGCAGTGGTATCCCCCTATCCTTCGAGCAGTACTTC.

This clone has a single count. This chain connects TRBV6-6 to TRBJ2-4; D possibly corresponds to TRBD1 (6 bases). CDR1 is MNHNY, CDR2 SVGAGI, per germline (reference sequence). The CDR3 is made up of 16 amino acids. The V end was cut by 5 bases, the J end by 1 base, with 15 bases between. The CDR3 DNA is TGTGCCAGCAGTCGGGACACAAGATGGGCCAAAAACATTCAGTACTTC. It encodes CASSRDTRWAKNIQYF.

J is TRBJ1-2 and V is TRBV27; D is undetermined. V was shortened by 3 bases and J by 1 base, with 15 bases between the two germline ends. Germline V gives CDR1 MNHEY, CDR2 SMNVEV (reference sequence). CDR3 length: 16 amino acids. In DNA, the CDR3 is TGTGCCAGCAGTTTTCTCCCTCCTGATAGTAACTATGGCTACACCTTC. It codes for CASSFLPPDSNYGYTF.

This chain links TRBV4-1 with TRBJ2-3; 11 bases map to TRBD2. The CDR3 contains 16 residues. The germline CDR1 and CDR2 sequences are MGHRA and YSYEKL. V shed 0 bases, J shed 2 bases, and the junction held 1 base outside the gene matches. The CDR3 here is CASSQELAGVTDTQYF. The CDR3 DNA sequence: TGCGCCAGCAGCCAAGAACTAGCGGGAGTCACAGATACGCAGTATTTT.

The chain is built from TRBV6-4 and TRBJ2-2; 8 nucleotides line up with TRBD1. J gave up 4 bases and V 3 bases, and 7 bases lay outside the gene matches. CDR1 is MRHNA, CDR2 SNTAGT, per germline. There are 16 residues in the CDR3. CDR3 nucleotides: TGTGCCAGCAGTGAGTACAGGGGGTCTGGCACCGGGGAGCTGTTTTTT. Translated: CASSEYRGSGTGELFF.

The chain has TRBV7-9 and TRBJ2-3, with 9 bases lining up with TRBD1. The V gene's germline CDR1 is SEHNR and CDR2 FQNEAQ (reference sequence). CDR3 size: 19 residues. V shed 5 bases, J shed 5 bases, and the junction held 20 bases outside the gene matches. This CDR3 is CASSLTRDRVKFRQDTQYF. The CDR3 DNA reads TGTGCCAGCAGCCTGACCCGGGACAGGGTAAAGTTTCGCCAAGATACGCAGTATTTT.

This rearrangement joins TRBV19 to TRBJ2-7; tentative D call: TRBD1 (6 bases). Looked up from germline, CDR1 is LNHDA and CDR2 is SQIVND (reference sequence). Trimming stripped 5 bases from V and 2 bases from J, with 13 bases between. The CDR3 extends over 14 amino acids. The CDR3 coding sequence is TGTGCCAGTAGTCTTGGTTGGGACACCTACGAGCAGTACTTC. This codes for CASSLGWDTYEQYF.

The J gene is TRBJ2-6, the V gene TRBV4-3; 7 bases are a match to TRBD1. V was clipped by 3 bases and J by 2 bases; unmatched bases: 7. The germline CDR1 and CDR2 sequences are LGHNA and YSLEER. The CDR3 sequence is 17 residues long. DNA for the CDR3: TGCGCCAGCAGCCAGGCTCCCACAGGGGCTGGGGCCAACGTCCTGACTTTC. Its translation: CASSQAPTGAGANVLTF.

The chain uses TRBV30 and TRBJ1-4; D not resolved. Germline V CDR1 and CDR2: GTSNPN, SVGIG (reference sequence). V lost 0 bases and J lost 14, with 16 bases in between. The CDR3 runs to 13 residues. This CDR3 is CAWSVRLWESLFF. The DNA of the CDR3 is TGTGCCTGGAGTGTACGTCTGTGGGAATCCCTGTTTTTT.

This clone was seen once. The CDR3 is CASSLAGRAGPQHF. The CDR3 coding sequence is TGTGCCAGCAGCTTAGCTGGCAGGGCAGGGCCCCAGCATTTT. The rearrangement uses TRBV7-2 and TRBJ1-5, with a possible D match to TRBD1 (5 bases). V dropped 0 bases and J dropped 9 bases, with 12 bases sitting between them. There are 14 residues in the CDR3. Germline-derived CDR1 and CDR2 are SGHTA and FQGNSA.

The chain employs TRBV29-1 and TRBJ1-2; possibly TRBD1 for D (6 bases). CDR1 SQVTM and CDR2 ANQGSEA come from the germline V gene. This CDR3 contains 12 residues. The germline V and J ends were trimmed by 7 bases and 2 bases, with 11 bases remaining between them. The CDR3 reads CSGAGTNYGYTF. Here the CDR3 DNA reads TGCAGCGGGGCCGGGACAAACTATGGCTACACCTTC.

The J gene is TRBJ2-2, the V gene TRBV10-3; no definite D call. V lost 5 bases, J lost 6 bases, and 7 bases lay in between. Germline CDR1 ENHRY, CDR2 SYGVKD. The CDR3 length is 12 residues. Here the CDR3 DNA reads TGTGCCATCAGTCCTGTTGCCGGGGAGCTGTTTTTT. This gives the protein CAISPVAGELFF.

Comments on this clone: A read error may account for a junction end that differs from germline. The V and J genes are TRBV7-7 and TRBJ2-1; 7 nucleotides align to TRBD1. Per the germline V gene, CDR1 is SSHAT and CDR2 is FNYEAQ (reference sequence). The CDR3 is 15 residues long. CDR3 amino acids: CASSLDRSSYNEQFF. The CDR3 DNA follows: TGTGCTAGCAGCTTGGACAGGAGCTCCTACAATGAGCAGTTCTTC.

The gene calls are TRBV7-9 and TRBJ2-7, with TRBD2 as a possible D gene (6 bases). CDR3 length: 15 amino acids. Between the trimmed V and J ends, which lost 5 bases and 2 bases, there was a span of 16 bases. Germline lookup yields CDR1 SEHNR and CDR2 FQNEAQ (reference sequence). In nucleotides, the CDR3 is TGTGCCAGCAGCCCCCCGCGGGACGGCACCTACGAGCAGTACTTC. Its protein is CASSPPRDGTYEQYF. Using reference TRBV7-9 and TRBJ2-7 for the parts outside the CDR3, the full variable domain is DTGVSQNPRHKITKRGQNVTFRCDPISEHNRLYWYRQTLGQGPEFLTYFQNEAQLEKSRLLSDRFSAERPKGSFSTLEIQRTEQGDSAMYLCASSPPRDGTYEQYFGPGTRLTVT.

V usage is TRBV11-2 and J usage is TRBJ2-3; 8 bases map to TRBD2. V gave up 5 bases and J gave up 3 bases; unmatched junction bases: 13. The CDR3 contains 17 residues. Germline CDR1 SGHAT, CDR2 FQNNGV. In DNA, the CDR3 is TGTGCCAGCAGCCCCCTGGGAGCGGGAGTAAGAACAGATACGCAGTATTTT. As protein: CASSPLGAGVRTDTQYF.

This clone has a handful of counts. This rearrangement joins TRBV9 to TRBJ1-1; 7 nucleotides line up with TRBD1. The V and J ends lost 0 bases and 4 bases, in that order; junction bases with no gene match: 3. CDR3 length: 14 residues. Germline assignment: CDR1 SGDLS and CDR2 YYNGEE. The CDR3 bases are TGTGCCAGCAGCGTAGCTCCAGGGGGCACTGAAGCTTTCTTT. Protein product: CASSVAPGGTEAFF.

J is TRBJ2-5 and V is TRBV10-3; D may be TRBD1 (5 bases). The end of the DNA fits TRBJ2-7 better, so the J call may be wrong. The CDR3 is 15 residues long. Germline assignment: CDR1 ENHRY and CDR2 SYGVKD. The CDR3 loop reads CAIRSDGRASYEQYF. Written as DNA, the CDR3 is TGTGCCATCAGGTCAGACGGCAGGGCTTCCTACGAGCAGTACTTC.

The rearrangement joins TRBV6-6 to TRBJ2-2; no definite D call. The V end lost 4 bases, the J end lost 8 bases, and 14 bases lay between the germline ends. The CDR3 is 14 residues long. CDR1 is MNHNY and CDR2 is SVGAGI in the germline V gene (reference sequence). CDR3 region: CASSSDTSPGELFF. CDR3 coding DNA: TGTGCCAGCAGTTCTGACACTTCACCGGGGGAGCTGTTTTTT.

This clone was seen just once. CDR3 bases: TGTGCCAGCAGCGCTACACCGAACACTGAAGCTTTCTTT. It specifies CASSATPNTEAFF. The chain carries TRBV7-8 and TRBJ1-1, with D hard to call. Per the germline V gene, CDR1 is SGHVS and CDR2 is FQNEAQ. V lost 5 bases and J 1 base, leaving 8 bases between the germline ends. The CDR3 length is 13 residues. Full variable domain (remainder filled in from reference TRBV7-8 and TRBJ1-1): GAGVSQSPRYKVAKRGQDVALRCDPISGHVSLFWYQQALGQGPEFLTYFQNEAQLDKSGLPSDRFFAERPEGSVSTLKIQRTQQEDSAVYLCASSATPNTEAFFGQGTRLTVV.

The chain has TRBV19 and TRBJ2-1, with 10 bases aligning to TRBD2. V trimming: 0 bases; J trimming: 6 bases; junction bases outside the gene matches: 5. The CDR3 runs to 16 residues. CDR1 and CDR2 from the germline V gene are LNHDA and SQIVND (reference sequence). This CDR3 reads CASSIEASGSTNEQFF. Written as DNA, the CDR3 is TGTGCCAGTAGTATAGAGGCTAGCGGGAGCACCAATGAGCAGTTCTTC.

The V and J genes are TRBV5-1 and TRBJ1-2; 7 bases agree with TRBD1. V was pared by 6 bases and J by 8 bases, with 19 bases of the junction left unmatched. Germline CDR1 SGHRS, CDR2 YFSETQ. CDR3 length: 16 amino acids. For the CDR3, the DNA is TGCGCCAGCACCACCGGGGCCCGACAGGGATCGCGAGGCTACACCTTC. Residues: CASTTGARQGSRGYTF.

This rearrangement joins TRBV18 to TRBJ2-1, with 13 positions matching TRBD2. CDR3 length: 16 amino acids. Germline-derived CDR1 and CDR2 are KGHSH and LQKENI. V lost 6 bases to trimming and J lost 4 bases; unmatched junction nucleotides: 6. The CDR3 reads CASSRGLAGAYNEQFF. DNA of the CDR3: TGTGCCAGCTCCCGAGGACTAGCGGGAGCATACAATGAGCAGTTCTTC. The variable domain in full, completed from reference TRBV18 and TRBJ2-1, reads NAGVMQNPRHLVRRRGQEARLRCSPMKGHSHVYWYRQLPEEGLKFMVYLQKENIIDESGMPKERFSAEFPKEGPSILRIQQVVRGDSAAYFCASSRGLAGAYNEQFFGPGTRLTVL.

The chain has TRBV20-1 and TRBJ1-1; TRBD1 matches 10 bases. The CDR3 has 10 residues. After removal of 6 bases from V and 8 bases from J, the junction contained 0 bases not matched to a gene. Germline lookup yields CDR1 DFQATT and CDR2 SNEGSKA (reference sequence). As DNA, the CDR3 is TGCAGTGCGGACAGGGGGGAAGCTTTCTTT. Translation: CSADRGEAFF.

The CDR3 loop reads CASSQDPPRVSQKLFF. In DNA form, the CDR3 reads TGCGCCAGCAGCCAAGATCCCCCGAGGGTTAGCCAAAAACTGTTTTTT. The chain uses TRBV4-3 and TRBJ1-4; D is unclear. V was clipped by 0 bases and J by 9 bases, with 17 bases between them. In germline, CDR1 is LGHNA, CDR2 YSLEER. The CDR3 runs to 16 residues.

This sequence joins TRBV6-5 and TRBJ1-5, with a weak D call TRBD1 (5 bases). CDR3 length: 14 amino acids. V was shortened by 3 bases and J by 3 bases, with 9 bases between the two germline ends. The V gene's germline CDR1 is MNHEY and CDR2 SVGAGI. CDR3: CASSYAGYNQPQHF. The DNA of the CDR3 is TGTGCCAGCAGTTATGCAGGGTACAATCAGCCCCAGCATTTT.